A selection of T cell receptor beta chains follows, all from one sample in a study of CD8 T cells in ankylosing spondylitis. TCRdb analysed the 5' RACE reads with MiXCR anew, one entry per CDR3 protein. The data show approximately 290,000 distinct CDR3 sequences, roughly 20% seen once. Sequencing used blood, either unsorted or a sorted T cell fraction (not recorded which). All receptors derive from a female donor with ankylosing spondylitis or in good health (not recorded which). Both conserved end residues are part of each CDR3. The D gene is left open where the match is weak. The size of a clone is reported for some rows only, either as once, few or many, or as a class for expanded clones.

TRBV12-3/TRBV12-4	TRBJ2-1	TRBD1	few	TGTGCCAGCAGTCGCACAGGGGGCATCACCAACAATGAGCAGTTCTTC	CASSRTGGITNNEQFF
TRBV19	TRBJ1-5	TRBD1	NA	TGTGCCAGTAGTATAATAGGGACAGCGGATCAGCCCCAGCATTTT	CASSIIGTADQPQHF
TRBV7-8	TRBJ2-7	NA	few	TGTGCCAGCAGCTTCGGGGCCAGGGGAACCGAGCAGTACTTC	CASSFGARGTEQYF
TRBV6-1	TRBJ1-1	NA	NA	TGTGCCAGCACCTTATTTTCGGACCCAACTGGGGTCACTGAAGCTTTCTTT	CASTLFSDPTGVTEAFF
TRBV29-1	TRBJ1-1	NA	many	TGCAGCGTTGGGACAGCTGAAGCTTTCTTT	CSVGTAEAFF
TRBV27	TRBJ1-1	NA	NA	TGTGCCAGTGCGAGTCGGCCGCTGAACACTGAAGCTTTCTTT	CASASRPLNTEAFF
TRBV6-5	TRBJ1-4	NA	few	TGTGCCAGCAGTTACGGGGTCCTGACAACTAATGAAAAACTGTTTTTT	CASSYGVLTTNEKLFF
TRBV10-3	TRBJ2-1	NA	few	TGTGCCATCAGTGAGTCGAAGACGGGAGTACTCTCCTACAATGAGCAGTTCTTC	CAISESKTGVLSYNEQFF
TRBV10-3	TRBJ2-2	TRBD1	few	TGTGCCATACCCGTCGAGGACAGGGTCACCGGGGAGCTGTTTTTT	CAIPVEDRVTGELFF
TRBV9	TRBJ2-5	NA	NA	TGTGCCAGCAGCGCGGACACAGGGCTCCGGACCCAGTACTTC	CASSADTGLRTQYF
TRBV15	TRBJ2-7	NA	NA	TGTGCCACCAGCAGAGATCTCAGGGTCGGCCCCTACGAGCAGTACTTC	CATSRDLRVGPYEQYF
TRBV30	TRBJ1-5	NA	few	TGTGCCTGGAGTACGGGATTCGGGGATCAGCCCCAGCATTTT	CAWSTGFGDQPQHF
TRBV7-3	TRBJ2-2	NA	few	TGTGCCAGCAGACCGGATCCTAACACCGGGGAGCTGTTTTTT	CASRPDPNTGELFF
TRBV4-1	TRBJ2-1	TRBD2	NA	TGCGCCAGCAGCCAAGATCTTACTAGCGGGAGAGGTGAGCAGTTCTTC	CASSQDLTSGRGEQFF
TRBV7-2	TRBJ2-3	NA	few	TGTGCCAGCAGGGGGGGGGCGAGGACAGATACGCAGTATTTT	CASRGGARTDTQYF
TRBV7-6	TRBJ2-2	TRBD1	few	TGTGCCAGCAGTTTATATCAGGGGGCCGGGGAGCTGTTTTTT	CASSLYQGAGELFF
TRBV12-3/TRBV12-4	TRBJ2-7	TRBD2	NA	TGTGCCAGCAGTCGGCGGGCCCTGGGACTAGCGGGAAACGAGCAGTACTTC	CASSRRALGLAGNEQYF
TRBV6-5	TRBJ2-5	TRBD2	many	TGTGCCAGCAGTTACTCGAAGGCTAGCGGGTGGCAAGAGACCCAGTACTTC	CASSYSKASGWQETQYF
TRBV24-1	TRBJ2-1	TRBD2	NA	TGTGCCACCAGTGACCCCCGACAGGGTCTAGCGGGAGGGGTAAGCAATGAGCAGTTCTTC	CATSDPRQGLAGGVSNEQFF
TRBV29-1	TRBJ2-5	NA	many	TGCAGCGTTGGAGAGGGCCTAGAGACCCAGTACTTC	CSVGEGLETQYF
TRBV2	TRBJ2-1	NA	few	TGTGCCAGTCGGGACTCTGATTATTACAATGAGCAGTTCTTC	CASRDSDYYNEQFF
TRBV6-1	TRBJ2-1	TRBD2	few	TGTGCCAGCCTCCGGACTAGCGGGAGCCGGGAGCAGTTCTTC	CASLRTSGSREQFF
TRBV6-5	TRBJ1-1	NA	many	TGTGCCAGCAGTTACTCGGGTAGGACTGAAGCTTTCTTT	CASSYSGRTEAFF
TRBV2	TRBJ2-5	NA	NA	TGTGCCAGCCTAAGACTCCACTCGTACCAAGAGACCCAGTACTTC	CASLRLHSYQETQYF
TRBV5-1	TRBJ1-1	NA	many	TGCGCCAGCAGCTTGGCGACAGGCGGCACCGGTGAAGCTTTCTTT	CASSLATGGTGEAFF
TRBV6-5	TRBJ2-3	NA	NA	TGTGCCGTCAAGGGATTCACAGATACGCAGTATTTT	CAVKGFTDTQYF
TRBV6-5	TRBJ2-7	NA	NA	TGTGCCAGCAGTTACTCCGCTTCTGGAAAAGGGCCCTACGAGCAGTACTTC	CASSYSASGKGPYEQYF
TRBV20-1	TRBJ2-1	TRBD2	NA	TGCAGTGCTACTAGCGGGAGGGCCCTCCGAGGTGAGCAGTTCTTC	CSATSGRALRGEQFF
TRBV27	TRBJ2-1	NA	NA	TGTGCCAGCAGTCCCCCTCCAGACAACGGGACTCCACGTTCGTTCTTC	CASSPPPDNGTPRSFF
TRBV20-1	TRBJ2-3	NA	NA	TGCAGTGCTCTCCCCCGACTAGAAAGTATAGATACGCAGTATTTT	CSALPRLESIDTQYF
TRBV29-1	TRBJ1-2	TRBD1	many	TGCAGCGTTGAATCCGGGACAGGGGTATTCAACTATGGCTACACCTTC	CSVESGTGVFNYGYTF
TRBV10-3	TRBJ1-3	NA	NA	TGTGCCATCAGTGAGTCTGGAAACACCATATATTTT	CAISESGNTIYF
TRBV20-1	TRBJ2-7	NA	NA	TGCAGTGCTAGAGTCGCGGGCCGCGTGACTTCCTACGAGCAGTACTTC	CSARVAGRVTSYEQYF
TRBV24-1	TRBJ2-7	TRBD2	NA	TGTGCCACCAGTGGTACCAGCGGGGGGGAGCAGTACTTC	CATSGTSGGEQYF
TRBV20-1	TRBJ2-1	TRBD2	NA	TGCAGTGCCCCGCGGGAGCGTACACTCGGGCAGTTCTTC	CSAPRERTLGQFF
TRBV20-1	TRBJ1-2	TRBD1	few	TGCAGTGCTAAGACAGGGGCCGGGGGCTATGGCTACACCTTC	CSAKTGAGGYGYTF
TRBV2	TRBJ1-2	TRBD1	few	TGTGCCAGCAGTGACCCAGGGGGTGGCTACACCTTC	CASSDPGGGYTF
TRBV29-1	TRBJ2-5	TRBD1	NA	TGCAGCGTTGAAGATTCAGGGGGAGAGACCCAGTACTTC	CSVEDSGGETQYF
TRBV10-3	TRBJ2-1	NA	few	TGTGCCATCAGTGAGTCTTTGCGGCAGGGAAGGTACAATGAGCAGTTCTTC	CAISESLRQGRYNEQFF
TRBV6-5	TRBJ1-2	NA	NA	TGTGCCAGCAGTTACGGGGGTGTTAGCGGCTACACCTTC	CASSYGGVSGYTF
TRBV20-1	TRBJ2-1	NA	many	TGCAGTGCTAGGCAGGGGGGTACCTACAATGAGCAGTTCTTC	CSARQGGTYNEQFF
TRBV20-1	TRBJ2-4	NA	many	TGCAGTGCTAGTGCACAGTGGGGGAACATTCAGTACTTC	CSASAQWGNIQYF
TRBV4-1	TRBJ1-2	NA	NA	TGCGCCAGCAGCCACAGGGGCGGCTACACCTTC	CASSHRGGYTF
TRBV4-2	TRBJ1-6	TRBD1	few	TGTGCCAGCGGCCTCCGGGACAGGTGGGATACGACCCTCCACTTT	CASGLRDRWDTTLHF
TRBV5-8	TRBJ2-1	NA	few	TGTGCCAGCAGCTTGGTACCCGGAAATGAGCAGTTCTTC	CASSLVPGNEQFF
TRBV28	TRBJ1-1	TRBD1	NA	TGTGCCAGCAGTGCCACAGGGGCGGTTTTGAACACTGAAGCTTTCTTT	CASSATGAVLNTEAFF
TRBV24-1	TRBJ2-2	NA	NA	TGTGCCACCAGTGACGCGAGGAGAGCGAACACCGGGGAGCTGTTTTTT	CATSDARRANTGELFF
TRBV24-1	TRBJ2-3	NA	few	TGTGCCACCAGTGATTTCGGTGCAGATACGCAGTATTTT	CATSDFGADTQYF
TRBV28	TRBJ2-7	NA	NA	TGTGCCAGCAGTTGGGTCAAGAAGACAGGCCTTCGTAGGTACGAGCAGTACTTC	CASSWVKKTGLRRYEQYF
TRBV20-1	TRBJ1-5	NA	NA	TGCAGTGCTAGAGGCATTAAAGGGGGTCAGCCCCAGCATTTT	CSARGIKGGQPQHF
TRBV29-1	TRBJ1-1	NA	NA	TGCAGCGTTGGTGTTTCTGAAGCTTTCTTT	CSVGVSEAFF
TRBV7-9	TRBJ2-2	NA	many	TGTGCCAGCAGCCCGGACTGGAGAAGCGGGGAGCTGTTTTTT	CASSPDWRSGELFF
TRBV4-2	TRBJ1-2	NA	NA	TGTGCCAGCAGCCAAGAGAGACCGGGAGGCGGCTATGGCTACACCTTC	CASSQERPGGGYGYTF
TRBV20-1	TRBJ2-5	TRBD1	few	TGCAGTGCTAAGCCTGGACAGGGGGCGATATGGGAGACCCAGTACTTC	CSAKPGQGAIWETQYF
TRBV10-1	TRBJ2-4	NA	NA	TGCGCCAGCAGTGAATTGGGGCTAGCCAAAAACATTCAGTACTTC	CASSELGLAKNIQYF
TRBV29-1	TRBJ2-4	NA	many	TGCAGCGTAACGACACTAGCCAAAAACATTCAGTACTTC	CSVTTLAKNIQYF
TRBV5-6	TRBJ1-1	TRBD1	NA	TGTGCCAGCACCTTGCGTCGGCAGGGGGCTTTTACTGAAGCTTTCTTT	CASTLRRQGAFTEAFF